The source of this TCR beta chain is a study of shared clonotypes between healthy human individuals. CD45RO-negative cells were positively selected for CCR7, leaving out terminally differentiated effector memory CD45RA+ cells. Data came from immunoSEQ multiplex PCR; TCRdb stores just in-frame clones and leaves some out. Among millions of clones, just over 90% were seen once, and the ten largest hold over 1.5%. Notes on the study in general: Naive subsets, compared against memory subsets, generally had larger estimated richness values. Relative to their counterparts shared across all four donors, non-shared clonotypes exhibited diminished generation probabilities.

Germline V gene sequence: CDR1 SGHNT, CDR2 YENEEA. CDR3 length: 15 amino acids. V dropped 4 bases and J dropped 9 bases, with 19 bases sitting between them. With respect to this clone: Its antigen is currently unknown.

The sequence was obtained from a man aged 18-30 years in good health. Some clones in this sample may be carry-over from other donors' samples. The chain is built from TRBV11-3 and TRBJ2-1; no definite D call. Sequenced input: naive CD8+ T cells from PBMCs. This CDR3 is CASSSRSLGSGEQFF. The DNA for the CDR3 is TGTGCCAGCAGCTCCCGTTCTCTGGGGTCAGGTGAGCAGTTCTTC.